Sequencing of this T cell receptor (beta chain) was carried out in a study of T cell repertoires in cytomegalovirus infection. About the study: CMV epitopes in the study were HLA-C-restricted (recently identified) and HLA-B-restricted (well studied).

Study-wide results and caveats: HLA-C-restricted CMV-specific TCR beta clonotypes were dominant in the ex vivo response.

As regards this clonotype: Its antigen is unidentified.

The CDR3 consists of 14 residues. Germline V gene data show CDR1 as SGHRS and CDR2 as YFSETQ. V shed 3 bases and J 8 bases; nucleotides not matched to a gene: 9. MiXCR, run by TCRdb on the reads, gives a single entry per CDR3 protein. This table holds about 700,000 distinct CDR3 sequences, roughly a third found once. The genes are TRBV5-1 and TRBJ2-7, with 9 positions matching TRBD1. This material consisted of cultured PBMCs, taken from culture after CMV antigen stimulation. The clonotype comes from a human donor in good health (CMV status not recorded). Some clones in this sample may be carry-over from other donors' samples. The CDR3 DNA is TGCGCCAGCAGCTCGACAGGGGGTGAGATCAAGCAGTACTTC. It yields the protein CASSSTGGEIKQYF.